This TCR beta chain is from a study of blood T cells in healthy people across ages. Looking at the study overall: Template-switching capture recovered about one barcoded beta molecule per two T cells.

Comment on this clonotype: Its matching antigen is unknown. The junction and the germline gene differ at one end; a read error may be behind it.

Study-level findings and limits: Older age went with lower TCR beta diversity per million T cells, in a roughly linear way. Higher diversity and more naive CD4+ cells were features of long-lived donors, compared to aged donors.

Germline CDR1 MNHEY, CDR2 SVGEGT. The CDR3 has 13 residues. PCR was performed a second time for roughly 6 to 12 cycles using a sample-barcoded 5' primer and a J-beta primer mix. MiXCR, applied by TCRdb to the 5' RACE reads, yields one record per CDR3 protein. The sample includes 750,000 to 850,000 distinct CDR3 sequences, roughly 25% seen only once; the top ten take under 4%. The data were also submitted as part of a second study, on T cells of mothers and their children. That paper adds: All extracted RNA went into cDNA synthesis, about 1.4 ug per 15 ul.

Sequencing was performed on blood. This chain uses TRBV6-2 or TRBV6-3 with TRBJ1-4; D is possibly TRBD1 (5 bases). The clonotype originates from a boy aged 5-17 years in good health. CDR3 sequence: CASTQSRSRDQLF. The CDR3 bases are TGTGCCAGCACTCAATCGAGAAGCCGGGACCAGTTATTT.